A selection of T cell receptor beta chains follows, all from one sample in a study of CD8+ T cells in alopecia areata. The repertoire was sequenced with immunoSEQ multiplex PCR; TCRdb's copy has only in-frame clones and lacks some. The repertoire holds 190,000 or so clones, with roughly three fifths as singletons. The sequencing here drew on CD8+ T cells sorted from blood, taken at week 24, from a patient treated with tofacitinib. The receptor set was obtained from a human donor with alopecia areata. CDR3s include the opening cysteine and the closing phenylalanine or tryptophan. A D gene is named only where the DNA matches it firmly. For some rows the clone size is stated as once, few or many, or as a class when expanded; others skip it.

D gene: .; J gene: TRBJ2-1; V gene: TRBV7-9; clone size: .; CDR3 length: 17; CDR3 protein: CASSLGVSGTDGNEQFF; CDR3 DNA: TGTGCCAGCAGCTTAGGGGTGTCGGGGACGGATGGCAATGAGCAGTTCTTC
D gene: .; J gene: TRBJ2-5; V gene: TRBV28; clone size: .; CDR3 length: 14; CDR3 protein: CASSFLRNQETQYF; CDR3 DNA: TGTGCCAGCAGTTTTCTTAGGAACCAAGAGACCCAGTACTTC
D gene: .; J gene: TRBJ2-3; V gene: TRBV13; clone size: .; CDR3 length: 14; CDR3 protein: CASSLAGSTDTQYF; CDR3 DNA: TGTGCCAGCAGCTTAGCAGGGAGCACAGATACGCAGTATTTT
D gene: .; J gene: TRBJ2-3; V gene: TRBV7-9; clone size: .; CDR3 length: 12; CDR3 protein: CASSLRQDTQYF; CDR3 DNA: TGTGCCAGCAGCTTGAGGCAGGATACGCAGTATTTT
D gene: TRBD2; J gene: TRBJ2-7; V gene: TRBV19; clone size: few; CDR3 length: 15; CDR3 protein: CASSMSGAFSYEQYF; CDR3 DNA: TGTGCCAGTAGTATGAGCGGGGCGTTTTCCTACGAGCAGTACTTC
D gene: .; J gene: TRBJ1-2; V gene: TRBV7-9; clone size: .; CDR3 length: 15; CDR3 protein: CASSPFREGNYGYTF; CDR3 DNA: TGTGCCAGCAGCCCCTTCAGGGAGGGCAACTATGGCTACACCTTC
D gene: .; J gene: TRBJ1-5; V gene: TRBV19; clone size: once; CDR3 length: 12; CDR3 protein: CASSIPLQPQHF; CDR3 DNA: TGTGCCAGTAGTATCCCTCTTCAGCCCCAGCATTTT
D gene: .; J gene: TRBJ2-7; V gene: TRBV11-2; clone size: .; CDR3 length: 11; CDR3 protein: CASSDSYEQYF; CDR3 DNA: TGTGCCAGCAGCGACAGCTACGAGCAGTACTTC
D gene: TRBD1; J gene: TRBJ2-7; V gene: TRBV9; clone size: .; CDR3 length: 14; CDR3 protein: CASSGGQGGYEQYF; CDR3 DNA: TGTGCCAGCAGCGGGGGACAGGGTGGCTACGAGCAGTACTTC
D gene: TRBD2; J gene: TRBJ2-7; V gene: TRBV10-3; clone size: .; CDR3 length: 12; CDR3 protein: CAISPGLNEQYF; CDR3 DNA: TGTGCCATCAGCCCGGGACTAAACGAGCAGTACTTC
D gene: TRBD1; J gene: TRBJ2-4; V gene: TRBV2; clone size: .; CDR3 length: 13; CDR3 protein: CASSVETGGVQYF; CDR3 DNA: TGTGCCAGCAGTGTCGAAACAGGGGGCGTTCAGTACTTC
D gene: TRBD1; J gene: TRBJ1-1; V gene: TRBV9; clone size: .; CDR3 length: 15; CDR3 protein: CASMGTGGADTEAFF; CDR3 DNA: TGTGCCAGCATGGGGACAGGGGGCGCGGACACTGAAGCTTTCTTT
D gene: TRBD1; J gene: TRBJ1-2; V gene: TRBV29-1; clone size: .; CDR3 length: 15; CDR3 protein: CSVSRQGQDSYGYTF; CDR3 DNA: TGCAGCGTTTCTAGACAGGGCCAAGACTCCTATGGCTACACCTTC
D gene: TRBD1; J gene: TRBJ1-6; V gene: TRBV4-2; clone size: .; CDR3 length: 18; CDR3 protein: CASSQGASWDRVGSPLHF; CDR3 DNA: TGTGCCAGCAGCCAAGGCGCGTCCTGGGACAGGGTGGGTTCACCCCTCCACTTT
D gene: .; J gene: TRBJ2-5; V gene: TRBV6-5; clone size: once; CDR3 length: 14; CDR3 protein: CASKGASGKETQYF; CDR3 DNA: TGTGCCAGCAAGGGGGCTAGCGGAAAAGAGACCCAGTACTTC
D gene: .; J gene: TRBJ1-2; V gene: TRBV7-9; clone size: .; CDR3 length: 11; CDR3 protein: CASSSLWGYTF; CDR3 DNA: TGTGCCAGCAGTAGTCTATGGGGCTACACCTTC
D gene: TRBD1; J gene: TRBJ1-4; V gene: TRBV10-3; clone size: few; CDR3 length: 11; CDR3 protein: CATGQNEKLFF; CDR3 DNA: TGTGCCACGGGACAGAATGAAAAACTGTTTTTT
D gene: TRBD1; J gene: TRBJ2-6; V gene: TRBV29-1; clone size: few; CDR3 length: 16; CDR3 protein: CSALTGDRSGANVLTF; CDR3 DNA: TGCAGCGCACTGACAGGGGACCGCTCTGGGGCCAACGTCCTGACTTTC
D gene: .; J gene: TRBJ1-2; V gene: TRBV5-5; clone size: .; CDR3 length: 11; CDR3 protein: CASSLTLRYTF; CDR3 DNA: TGTGCCAGCAGCTTGACGTTACGCTACACCTTC
D gene: .; J gene: TRBJ2-7; V gene: TRBV5-6; clone size: .; CDR3 length: 14; CDR3 protein: CASSRNNRGGEQYF; CDR3 DNA: TGTGCCAGCAGCCGTAATAACAGGGGAGGCGAGCAGTACTTC
D gene: .; J gene: TRBJ2-7; V gene: TRBV4-1; clone size: .; CDR3 length: 16; CDR3 protein: CASSQDLGTAGYEQYF; CDR3 DNA: TGCGCCAGCAGCCAAGATTTGGGGACTGCGGGTTACGAGCAGTACTTC
D gene: TRBD1; J gene: TRBJ1-2; V gene: TRBV5-1; clone size: .; CDR3 length: 15; CDR3 protein: CASSPGDSQVYGYTF; CDR3 DNA: TGCGCCAGCAGCCCGGGGGACAGTCAAGTCTATGGCTACACCTTC
D gene: TRBD1; J gene: TRBJ1-2; V gene: TRBV2; clone size: .; CDR3 length: 13; CDR3 protein: CAILGQETYGYTF; CDR3 DNA: TGTGCCATCCTAGGACAGGAGACCTATGGCTACACCTTC
D gene: .; J gene: TRBJ2-7; V gene: TRBV14; clone size: many; CDR3 length: 13; CDR3 protein: CASSQGFTYEQYF; CDR3 DNA: TGTGCCAGCAGCCAAGGGTTTACCTACGAGCAGTACTTC
D gene: .; J gene: TRBJ2-1; V gene: TRBV9; clone size: .; CDR3 length: 15; CDR3 protein: CASSSRQGGYYEQFF; CDR3 DNA: TGTGCCAGCAGCTCCCGACAGGGAGGTTACTATGAGCAGTTCTTC
D gene: .; J gene: TRBJ1-5; V gene: TRBV6-5; clone size: .; CDR3 length: 14; CDR3 protein: CASSPTGANQPQHF; CDR3 DNA: TGTGCCAGCAGCCCTACGGGGGCCAATCAGCCCCAGCATTTT
D gene: TRBD1; J gene: TRBJ1-1; V gene: TRBV27; clone size: .; CDR3 length: 15; CDR3 protein: CASSGTVDPNTEAFF; CDR3 DNA: TGTGCCAGCAGCGGGACAGTTGATCCGAACACTGAAGCTTTCTTT
D gene: TRBD2; J gene: TRBJ2-7; V gene: TRBV29-1; clone size: few; CDR3 length: 13; CDR3 protein: CSVLAGGLYEQYF; CDR3 DNA: TGCAGCGTCCTAGCGGGGGGGCTTTACGAGCAGTACTTC
D gene: .; J gene: TRBJ2-7; V gene: TRBV7-9; clone size: few; CDR3 length: 14; CDR3 protein: CASTDPILAKGQYF; CDR3 DNA: TGTGCCAGCACCGACCCAATTCTAGCGAAAGGGCAGTACTTC
D gene: TRBD1; J gene: TRBJ2-3; V gene: TRBV29-1; clone size: few; CDR3 length: 13; CDR3 protein: CSVTDRATDTQYF; CDR3 DNA: TGCAGCGTTACCGACAGGGCGACAGATACGCAGTATTTT
D gene: TRBD1; J gene: TRBJ1-2; V gene: TRBV7-8; clone size: .; CDR3 length: 13; CDR3 protein: CASSPGQGDGYTF; CDR3 DNA: TGTGCCAGCAGCCCAGGACAGGGGGATGGCTACACCTTC
D gene: .; J gene: TRBJ1-1; V gene: TRBV9; clone size: .; CDR3 length: 14; CDR3 protein: CASSQWDTVTEAFF; CDR3 DNA: TGTGCCAGCAGCCAGTGGGACACGGTCACTGAAGCTTTCTTT
D gene: .; J gene: TRBJ1-5; V gene: TRBV4-1; clone size: few; CDR3 length: 16; CDR3 protein: CASSPSQGASNQPQHF; CDR3 DNA: TGCGCCAGCAGCCCATCACAAGGGGCCAGCAATCAGCCCCAGCATTTT
D gene: .; J gene: TRBJ2-1; V gene: TRBV11-3; clone size: .; CDR3 length: 18; CDR3 protein: CASSPRNEYRDGYNEQFF; CDR3 DNA: TGTGCCAGCAGCCCCCGTAATGAGTACAGGGATGGGTACAATGAGCAGTTCTTC
D gene: .; J gene: TRBJ2-7; V gene: TRBV21-1; clone size: .; CDR3 length: 18; CDR3 protein: CASSKPHSGTESSYEQYF; CDR3 DNA: TGTGCCAGCAGCAAACCACACTCCGGGACAGAAAGCTCCTACGAGCAGTACTTC
D gene: .; J gene: TRBJ2-3; V gene: TRBV2; clone size: .; CDR3 length: 14; CDR3 protein: CASQSKGRSDTQYF; CDR3 DNA: TGTGCCAGCCAGAGCAAGGGGAGGTCAGATACGCAGTATTTT
D gene: .; J gene: TRBJ2-6; V gene: TRBV19; clone size: .; CDR3 length: 13; CDR3 protein: CASTASGANVLTF; CDR3 DNA: TGTGCCAGCACCGCTTCTGGGGCCAACGTCCTGACTTTC
D gene: TRBD1; J gene: TRBJ2-5; V gene: TRBV29-1; clone size: few; CDR3 length: 16; CDR3 protein: CSVEEELGTGQETQYF; CDR3 DNA: TGCAGCGTTGAAGAAGAGCTCGGGACAGGTCAGGAGACCCAGTACTTC
D gene: .; J gene: TRBJ2-1; V gene: TRBV27; clone size: few; CDR3 length: 14; CDR3 protein: CASSFSVGGNEQFF; CDR3 DNA: TGTGCCAGCAGTTTCAGCGTGGGTGGCAATGAGCAGTTCTTC
D gene: .; J gene: TRBJ1-1; V gene: TRBV29-1; clone size: few; CDR3 length: 12; CDR3 protein: CSVEGPFTEAFF; CDR3 DNA: TGCAGCGTTGAGGGCCCTTTCACTGAAGCTTTCTTT
D gene: .; J gene: TRBJ2-7; V gene: TRBV6-6; clone size: .; CDR3 length: 12; CDR3 protein: CAAGAGAYEQYF; CDR3 DNA: TGTGCCGCCGGGGCAGGTGCCTACGAGCAGTACTTC
D gene: .; J gene: TRBJ2-4; V gene: TRBV30; clone size: .; CDR3 length: 14; CDR3 protein: CAWSGLLVKNIQYF; CDR3 DNA: TGTGCCTGGAGTGGGTTGCTAGTCAAAAACATTCAGTACTTC
D gene: .; J gene: TRBJ2-3; V gene: TRBV6-6; clone size: few; CDR3 length: 12; CDR3 protein: CASSYSPDTQYF; CDR3 DNA: TGTGCCAGCAGTTACTCCCCAGATACGCAGTATTTT
D gene: .; J gene: TRBJ1-2; V gene: TRBV5-6; clone size: .; CDR3 length: 14; CDR3 protein: CASSSGLTNYGYTF; CDR3 DNA: TGTGCCAGCAGCTCCGGGTTAACAAACTATGGCTACACCTTC
D gene: TRBD2; J gene: TRBJ2-6; V gene: TRBV5-1; clone size: .; CDR3 length: 18; CDR3 protein: CASSFGGDPLSGANVLTF; CDR3 DNA: TGCGCCAGCAGCTTCGGGGGGGATCCCCTCTCTGGGGCCAACGTCCTGACTTTC
D gene: TRBD1; J gene: TRBJ2-7; V gene: TRBV27; clone size: .; CDR3 length: 13; CDR3 protein: CASSEQGAGEQYF; CDR3 DNA: TGTGCCAGCAGTGAACAGGGGGCTGGAGAGCAGTACTTC
D gene: .; J gene: TRBJ2-2; V gene: TRBV7-9; clone size: .; CDR3 length: 11; CDR3 protein: CASSLSGELFF; CDR3 DNA: TGTGCCAGCAGCTTATCCGGGGAGCTGTTTTTT